In this sample, the clone carrying this T cell receptor beta chain turned up a few times. Its target is unknown. The CDR3 has 15 amino acids. Germline V gene sequence: CDR1 LGHDT, CDR2 YNNKEL (reference sequence). V shed 8 bases, J shed 4 bases, and the junction held 9 bases outside the gene matches. This sample is part of a study of blood T cells in healthy people across ages. Study-level background: Researchers report that template switching captured about one barcoded beta molecule per two T cells.

Broader study findings: The recorded TCR beta diversity per million T cells decreased in a roughly linear manner with age.

Through a sample-barcoded 5' primer and a J-beta primer mix, a second PCR was run for roughly 7 to 12 cycles. The template-switch adaptor was a 5' adaptor with 12 random nucleotides. It tagged each cDNA molecule. TCRdb recomputed calls from the 5' RACE reads with MiXCR, one row per CDR3 protein. The sample has roughly 730,000 distinct CDR3 sequences, around 50% seen once. This receptor was identified in a man aged 40-49 years in good health. V and J are TRBV3-1 and TRBJ2-5; TRBD2 agrees at 11 bases. The sequencing sample was made of blood. The CDR3 loop reads CASVSGGARRETQYF. CDR3 sequence (DNA): TGTGCCAGCGTTAGCGGGGGGGCAAGAAGAGAGACCCAGTACTTC.